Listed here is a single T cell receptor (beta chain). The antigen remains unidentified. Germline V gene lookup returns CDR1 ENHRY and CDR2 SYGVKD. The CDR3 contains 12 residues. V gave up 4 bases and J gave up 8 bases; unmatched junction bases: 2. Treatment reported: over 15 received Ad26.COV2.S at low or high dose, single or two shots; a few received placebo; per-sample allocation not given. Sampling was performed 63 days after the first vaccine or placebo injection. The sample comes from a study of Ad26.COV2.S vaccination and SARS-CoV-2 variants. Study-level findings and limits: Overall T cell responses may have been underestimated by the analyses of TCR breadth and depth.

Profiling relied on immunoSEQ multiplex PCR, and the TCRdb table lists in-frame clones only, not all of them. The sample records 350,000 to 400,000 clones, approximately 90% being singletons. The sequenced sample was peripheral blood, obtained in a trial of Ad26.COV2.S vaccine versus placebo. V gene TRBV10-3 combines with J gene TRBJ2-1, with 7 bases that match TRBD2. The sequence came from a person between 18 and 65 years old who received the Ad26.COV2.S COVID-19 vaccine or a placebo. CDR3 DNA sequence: TGTGCCATCAGTGGGGGAGGGTATGAGCAGTTCTTC. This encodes CAISGGGYEQFF.